This T cell receptor (beta chain) was sequenced during a study of OX40 agonist ivuxolimab in advanced cancers. Study-level background: Ivuxolimab is a fully human IgG2 antibody that activates OX40 (CD134). Prior anti-PD-1, anti-PD-L1 or anti-CTLA-4 therapy did not bar entry, and approximately 40% had some. One patient with hepatocellular carcinoma and two with cutaneous melanoma, three in all, had partial responses.

The germline V gene has CDR1 MDHEN and CDR2 SYDVKM. The CDR3 has 13 residues. With 5 bases removed from V and 9 bases from J, the gap between germline ends came to 14 bases. Assay: immunoSEQ multiplex PCR; the TCRdb copy retains only in-frame clones and omits some. Counted here are over 10,000 clones, roughly 89% occurring once; the ten biggest clones make up around 45%. Autoimmune disease history or systemic immunosuppression led to patient exclusion. This clonotype was obtained from an adult with an advanced solid tumor such as melanoma, head and neck, liver or kidney cancer. Here the sequenced sample was CD4+ or CD8+ T cells sorted from blood, taken in a trial of the OX40 agonist ivuxolimab. The chain is built from TRBV28 and TRBJ2-1, with D possibly being TRBD2 (6 bases). DNA for the CDR3: TGTGCCAGCAGTCTAGCTTGGGGGGTTGAGCAGTTCTTC. Protein: CASSLAWGVEQFF.